This is a list of T cell receptor beta chains from one sample in a study of blood T cell repertoires in COVID-19. Method: immunoSEQ multiplex PCR; TCRdb's copy keeps in-frame clones and lacks some. The table includes 45,000 to 65,000 clones, about nine tenths detected once. Sample: peripheral blood. These receptors were taken from a man between 45 and 60 years old with active COVID-19. Both conserved end residues are part of each CDR3. D genes are given only for firm matches. Some rows have no size entry. The others give once, few or many, or a class for an expanded clone.

>NA|TRBJ2-5|NA|TRBV5-1
TGCGCCAGCAGCCTCAGGGCCGGGAGAGGTGGAGGAGAGACCCAGTACTTC
CASSLRAGRGGGETQYF
>NA|TRBJ1-2|NA|TRBV7-2
TGTGCCAGCAGCTTAACAGGTTCTATTAGTGGCTACACCTTC
CASSLTGSISGYTF
>once|TRBJ1-2|NA|TRBV27
TGTGCCAGCAGTTTGTCCCCGACAGGCCAATATGGCTACACCTTC
CASSLSPTGQYGYTF
>NA|TRBJ1-4|NA|TRBV15
TGTGCCACCAGCAGAGATGGGGCACCAGGGGAAAAACTGTTTTTT
CATSRDGAPGEKLFF
>NA|TRBJ1-6|NA|TRBV28
TGTGCCAGCAGTTTAATTACGAGCTCCTATAATTCACCCCTCCACTTT
CASSLITSSYNSPLHF
>NA|TRBJ1-2|TRBD1|TRBV30
TGTGCCTGGAGTAAAGGGACAGCTAATAACTATGGCTACACCTTC
CAWSKGTANNYGYTF
>NA|TRBJ1-1|NA|TRBV10-3
TGTGCCACCCAGGGGAACACTGAAGCTTTCTTT
CATQGNTEAFF
>few|TRBJ2-1|NA|TRBV12-3/TRBV12-4
TGTGCCAGCAGTGTCGGGACTTTCAATGAGCAGTTCTTC
CASSVGTFNEQFF
>NA|TRBJ2-4|TRBD1|TRBV27
TGTGCCAGCAGTTTAATTTCCGGGACAGGGAGGACCAAAAACATTCAGTACTTC
CASSLISGTGRTKNIQYF
>NA|TRBJ1-1|NA|TRBV3-1/TRBV3-2
TGTGCCAGCAGCAGAACAAACACTGAAGCTTTCTTT
CASSRTNTEAFF
>NA|TRBJ1-1|NA|TRBV3-1/TRBV3-2
TGTGCCAGCAGCCAAGAATCAGAGAACACTGAAGCTTTCTTT
CASSQESENTEAFF
>once|TRBJ1-4|NA|TRBV18
TGTGCCAGCTCACCGGACAGTAATGAAAAACTGTTTTTT
CASSPDSNEKLFF
>NA|TRBJ2-1|TRBD2|TRBV7-2
TGTGCCAGCAGCTTAGAGGGACTAACCGCGGCTGAGCAGTTCTTC
CASSLEGLTAAEQFF
>NA|TRBJ1-1|TRBD1|TRBV9
TGTGCCAGCAGGAGGCAGGGGGACACTGAAGCTTTCTTT
CASRRQGDTEAFF
>NA|TRBJ2-1|NA|TRBV7-9
TGTGCCAGCAGTTCTTCAAACGGGGGGCGTAGGGAGCAGTTCTTC
CASSSSNGGRREQFF
>once|TRBJ2-6|TRBD1|TRBV9
TGTGCCAGCCGAGGACAGGATTACTCTGGGGCCAACGTCCTGACTTTC
CASRGQDYSGANVLTF
>NA|TRBJ1-2|NA|TRBV7-2
TGTGCCAGCAGCTTAGGACAGGCCCTTTCTGGCTACACCTTC
CASSLGQALSGYTF
>NA|TRBJ2-2|NA|TRBV7-2
TGTGCCAGCACTCCGGGACTGACGAACACCGGGGAGCTGTTTTTT
CASTPGLTNTGELFF
>NA|TRBJ2-3|NA|TRBV7-3
TGTGCCAGCAGCTTAACGGGCCCTCCTAGCACAGATACGCAGTATTTT
CASSLTGPPSTDTQYF
>NA|TRBJ2-1|NA|TRBV11-2
TGTGCCAGCAGCAACGTACAGGAGGGCCGAACGGATGAGCAGTTCTTC
CASSNVQEGRTDEQFF
>NA|TRBJ1-4|NA|TRBV9
TGTGCCAGCAGCGCAAATACCGGGGGTGGGAATGAAAAACTGTTTTTT
CASSANTGGGNEKLFF
>once|TRBJ1-3|NA|TRBV6-5
TGTGCCAGCAAGCCGGGACAAGTCTCTGGAAACACCATATATTTT
CASKPGQVSGNTIYF
>NA|TRBJ1-6|NA|TRBV28
TGTGCGACCCTGGGAGGGGGACCTTTGAGCTCCTATAATTCACCCCTCCACTTT
CATLGGGPLSSYNSPLHF
>NA|TRBJ2-2|TRBD1|TRBV9
TGTGCCAGCAGCGCCCACAGGGGGCTCACCGGGGAGCTGTTTTTT
CASSAHRGLTGELFF
>NA|TRBJ1-1|TRBD1|TRBV28
TGTGCCAGCAGTCCTGCGGGACAGGGGATCTCCACTGAAGCTTTCTTT
CASSPAGQGISTEAFF
>NA|TRBJ2-2|TRBD1|TRBV18
TGTGCCAGCTCACCACCGGACAGGGCCTACACCGGGGAGCTGTTTTTT
CASSPPDRAYTGELFF
>NA|TRBJ1-2|TRBD1|TRBV28
TGTGCCAGCAGTACCTCAGGGGGCGTGGAGGGCTACACCTTC
CASSTSGGVEGYTF
>NA|TRBJ2-7|TRBD2|TRBV6-5
TGTGCCAGCAGTTCACGGGGGGGTGAGCAGTACTTC
CASSSRGGEQYF
>NA|TRBJ1-2|NA|TRBV18
TGTGCCAGCTCACCAGGTTCCGGGTATGGCTACACCTTC
CASSPGSGYGYTF
>NA|TRBJ2-1|NA|TRBV28
TGTGCCAGCAGTTCGTACAGTGAGCAGTTCTTC
CASSSYSEQFF
>once|TRBJ2-7|TRBD2|TRBV5-1
TGCGCCAGCAGCTTGGCCGATAGCGGGGGGCTCAGAGGCGAGCAGTACTTC
CASSLADSGGLRGEQYF
>NA|TRBJ2-2|NA|TRBV5-8
TGTGCCAGCAGTCTTATGGCCGCCGATGGGGAGCTGTTTTTT
CASSLMAADGELFF
>once|TRBJ1-1|TRBD1|TRBV6-6
TGTGCCAGCAAGCGGACAGGAAACACTGAAGCTTTCTTT
CASKRTGNTEAFF
>NA|TRBJ2-7|TRBD2|TRBV5-4
TGTGCCAGCAGCTTGATCTCCACTAGCGGGGGGGCCGAGCAGTACTTC
CASSLISTSGGAEQYF
>NA|TRBJ2-2|TRBD1|TRBV7-3
TGTGCCAGCAGCCCACAGGGGACCGGGGAGCTGTTTTTT
CASSPQGTGELFF
>once|TRBJ2-7|NA|TRBV9
TGTGCCAGCAGCGTAGTAAGCGGCGAGCAGTACTTC
CASSVVSGEQYF
>NA|TRBJ1-2|TRBD1|TRBV7-2
TGTGCCAGCAGCTTCGGGACAGGGGCCACTAACTATGGCTACACCTTC
CASSFGTGATNYGYTF
>NA|TRBJ1-1|TRBD1|TRBV7-3
TGTGCCAGCAGCCTAGGGACAGGGGGCAGGGCTGAAGCTTTCTTT
CASSLGTGGRAEAFF
>NA|TRBJ1-2|TRBD1|TRBV6-5
TGTGCCAGCAGTAAAATCGGACAGGATGGCTACACCTTC
CASSKIGQDGYTF
>few|TRBJ2-2|NA|TRBV19
TGTGCCAGTAGGCCCGGATCAGGGCCAGGGGAGCTGTTTTTT
CASRPGSGPGELFF
>once|TRBJ1-6|NA|TRBV15
TGTGCCACCAGCAGAGAGAAACAGGGTTATTCACCCCTCCACTTT
CATSREKQGYSPLHF
>NA|TRBJ1-1|NA|TRBV10-3
TGTGCCATCAGTGTAGGTCAGGGGAACACTGAAGCTTTCTTT
CAISVGQGNTEAFF
>NA|TRBJ2-5|TRBD1|TRBV28
TGTGCCAGCAGCGGGACAGCCCTCAGAGAGACCCAGTACTTC
CASSGTALRETQYF
>NA|TRBJ2-7|TRBD1|TRBV6-6
TGTGCCAGCAGTCGGACAGGGGGCCCGCTTAACGAGCAGTACTTC
CASSRTGGPLNEQYF
>NA|TRBJ1-2|TRBD1|TRBV27
TGTGCCAGCAGTGGGGGAACCGGGACAGGGGGCATAAGGGGCTACACCTTC
CASSGGTGTGGIRGYTF
>NA|TRBJ2-3|TRBD2|TRBV11-3
TGTGCCAGCAGCCTAGGGGGCGGCGGGAGGGCCAGGGATACGCAGTATTTT
CASSLGGGGRARDTQYF
>NA|TRBJ1-1|TRBD1|TRBV6-6
TGTGCCAGCAGTAGGGACAGGGGGAACACTGAAGCTTTCTTT
CASSRDRGNTEAFF
>NA|TRBJ1-2|NA|TRBV14
TGTGCCAGCAGCCAAGACCCCAGACAGGATCGTGGCTACACCTTC
CASSQDPRQDRGYTF
>once|TRBJ2-2|TRBD1|TRBV5-4
TGTGCCAGCAGCTGGGACAGGGGAATAGCCGGGGAGCTGTTTTTT
CASSWDRGIAGELFF
>NA|TRBJ2-1|TRBD2|TRBV4-3
TGCGCCAGCAGCCAAGTGGCGGGAGAGAGTGAGCAGTTCTTC
CASSQVAGESEQFF
>NA|TRBJ2-7|TRBD2|TRBV28
TGTGCCAGCGGCGCTAGCGGGAGGGTCATACGCTACGAGCAGTACTTC
CASGASGRVIRYEQYF